The subject of this entry is one T cell receptor beta chain. The antigen is not known. The data were taken from a study of blood T cells in healthy people across ages. Then a second PCR, running about 6 to 12 cycles, was carried out with a sample-barcoded 5' primer and a J-beta primer mix. Unique molecular identifiers of 12 random nucleotides labeled each cDNA. TCRdb called the 5' RACE reads again in MiXCR, with one record for every CDR3 protein. This sample has about 1.8 million distinct CDR3 sequences; roughly 49% occur once, and the top ten carry roughly 2%. Healthy Caucasian individuals from Russia aged roughly 6 to 95 served as donors. Study results and caveats: Versus aged donors, long-lived donors had higher diversity and more naive CD4+ cells.

The sequenced sample consisted of blood. The TCR was taken from a woman between 40 and 50 years old in good health.

CDR3 region: CATSRRVIGTDTQYF. For the CDR3, the DNA is TGTGCCACCAGCAGGCGGGTAATCGGCACAGATACGCAGTATTTT. V gene TRBV15 combines with J gene TRBJ2-3; D is perhaps TRBD2 (5 bases). V lost 3 bases and J lost 1, with 11 bases in between. The CDR3 runs 15 residues. The germline V gene has CDR1 LNHNV and CDR2 YYDKDF (reference sequence).